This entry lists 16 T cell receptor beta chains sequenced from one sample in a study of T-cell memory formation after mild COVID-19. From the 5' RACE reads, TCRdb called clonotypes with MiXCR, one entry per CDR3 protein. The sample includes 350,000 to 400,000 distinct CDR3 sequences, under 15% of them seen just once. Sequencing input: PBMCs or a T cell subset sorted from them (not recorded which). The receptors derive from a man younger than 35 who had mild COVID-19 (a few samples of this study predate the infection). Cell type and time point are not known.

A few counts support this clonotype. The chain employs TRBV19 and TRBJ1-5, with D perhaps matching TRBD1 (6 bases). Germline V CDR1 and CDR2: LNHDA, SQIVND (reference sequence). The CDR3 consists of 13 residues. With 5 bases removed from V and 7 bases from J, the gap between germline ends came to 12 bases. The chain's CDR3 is CASSEGRGQPQHF. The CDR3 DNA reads TGTGCCAGTAGTGAGGGGAGGGGGCAGCCCCAGCATTTT. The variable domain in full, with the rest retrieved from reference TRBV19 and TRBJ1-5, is DGGITQSPKYLFRKEGQNVTLSCEQNLNHDAMYWYRQDPGQGLRLIYYSQIVNDFQKGDIAEGYSVSREKKESFPLTVTSAQKNPTAFYLCASSEGRGQPQHFGDGTRLSIL.

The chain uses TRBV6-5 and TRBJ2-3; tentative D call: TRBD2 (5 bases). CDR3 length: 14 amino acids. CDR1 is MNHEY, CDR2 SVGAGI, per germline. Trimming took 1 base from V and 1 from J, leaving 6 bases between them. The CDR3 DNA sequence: TGTGCCAGCAGTTACTTCGGGGGCACAGATACGCAGTATTTT. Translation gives CASSYFGGTDTQYF.

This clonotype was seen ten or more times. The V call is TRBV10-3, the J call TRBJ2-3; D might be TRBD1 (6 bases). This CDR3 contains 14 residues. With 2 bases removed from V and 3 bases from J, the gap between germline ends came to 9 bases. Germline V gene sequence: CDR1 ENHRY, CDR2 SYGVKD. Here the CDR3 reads CAISEGRGTDTQYF. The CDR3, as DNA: TGTGCCATCAGTGAGGGCAGGGGAACAGATACGCAGTATTTT.

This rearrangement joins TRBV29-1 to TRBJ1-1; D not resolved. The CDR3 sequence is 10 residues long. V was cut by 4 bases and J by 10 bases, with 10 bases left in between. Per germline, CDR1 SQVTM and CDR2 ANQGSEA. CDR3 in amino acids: CSVGGSGAFF. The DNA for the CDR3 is TGCAGCGTTGGAGGGTCCGGAGCTTTCTTT. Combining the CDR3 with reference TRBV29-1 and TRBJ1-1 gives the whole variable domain SAVISQKPSRDICQRGTSLTIQCQVDSQVTMMFWYRQQPGQSLTLIATANQGSEATYESGFVIDKFPISRPNLTFSTLTVSNMSPEDSSIYLCSVGGSGAFFGQGTRLTVV.

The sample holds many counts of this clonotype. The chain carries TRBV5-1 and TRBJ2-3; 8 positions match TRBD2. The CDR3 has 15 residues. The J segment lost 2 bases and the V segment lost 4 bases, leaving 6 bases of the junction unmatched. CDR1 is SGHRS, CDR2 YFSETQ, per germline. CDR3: CASSVLSGDTDTQYF. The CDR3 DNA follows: TGCGCCAGCAGCGTACTTAGCGGGGACACAGATACGCAGTATTTT.

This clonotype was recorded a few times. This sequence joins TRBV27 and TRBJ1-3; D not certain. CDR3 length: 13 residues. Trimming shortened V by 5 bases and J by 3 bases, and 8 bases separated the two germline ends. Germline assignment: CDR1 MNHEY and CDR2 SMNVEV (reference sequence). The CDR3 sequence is CASSGNYGNTIYF. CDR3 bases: TGTGCCAGCAGTGGTAACTATGGAAACACCATATATTTT.

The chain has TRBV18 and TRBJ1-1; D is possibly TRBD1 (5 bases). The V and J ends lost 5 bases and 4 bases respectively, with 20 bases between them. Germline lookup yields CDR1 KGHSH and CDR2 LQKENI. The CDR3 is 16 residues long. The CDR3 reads CASSSRDASGATEAFF. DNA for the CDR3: TGTGCCAGCTCATCCCGGGACGCCAGTGGGGCCACTGAAGCTTTCTTT.

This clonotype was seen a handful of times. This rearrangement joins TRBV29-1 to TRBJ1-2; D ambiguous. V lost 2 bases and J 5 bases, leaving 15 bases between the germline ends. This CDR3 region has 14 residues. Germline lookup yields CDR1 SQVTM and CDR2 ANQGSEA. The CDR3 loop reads CSVESGRGRYGYTF. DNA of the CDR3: TGCAGCGTTGAAAGTGGTCGGGGTCGGTATGGCTACACCTTC.

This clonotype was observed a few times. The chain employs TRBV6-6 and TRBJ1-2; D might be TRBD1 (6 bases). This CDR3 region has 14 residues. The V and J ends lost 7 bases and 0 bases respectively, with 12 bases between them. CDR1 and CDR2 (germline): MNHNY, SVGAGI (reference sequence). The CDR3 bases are TGTGCCAGCACCAAAGGGGACACTAACTATGGCTACACCTTC. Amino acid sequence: CASTKGDTNYGYTF.

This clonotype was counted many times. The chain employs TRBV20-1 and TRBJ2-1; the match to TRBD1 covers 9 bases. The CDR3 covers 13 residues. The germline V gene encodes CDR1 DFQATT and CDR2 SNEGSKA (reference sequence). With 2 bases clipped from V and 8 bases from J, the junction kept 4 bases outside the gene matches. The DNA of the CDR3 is TGCAGTGCTAGATCGACAGGGGGGGATGAGCAGTTCTTC. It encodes CSARSTGGDEQFF.

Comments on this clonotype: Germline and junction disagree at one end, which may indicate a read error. The DNA of the CDR3 is TGTGCCAGCAGCTTGGCGTTAGCGGGCCCCACACATACGCAGTATTTT. This translates into CASSLALAGPTHTQYF. This chain uses TRBV5-8 with TRBJ2-3, with 7 bases that match TRBD2. This CDR3 contains 16 residues. The germline V gene encodes CDR1 SGHTS and CDR2 YDEGEE. Together with reference TRBV5-8 and TRBJ2-3, the CDR3 gives the full variable domain: EAGVTQSPTHLIKTRGQQATLRCSPISGHTSVYWYQQALGLGLQFLLWYDEGEERNRGNFPPRFSGRQFPNYSSELNVNALELEDSALYLCASSLALAGPTHTQYFGPGTRLTVL.

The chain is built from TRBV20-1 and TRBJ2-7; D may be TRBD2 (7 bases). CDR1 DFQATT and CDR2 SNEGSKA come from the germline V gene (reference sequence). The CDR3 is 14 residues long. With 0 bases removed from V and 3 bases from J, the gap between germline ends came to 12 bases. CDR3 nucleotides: TGCAGTGCTAGAGATGGGGGGGCCCACTACGAGCAGTACTTC. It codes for CSARDGGAHYEQYF.

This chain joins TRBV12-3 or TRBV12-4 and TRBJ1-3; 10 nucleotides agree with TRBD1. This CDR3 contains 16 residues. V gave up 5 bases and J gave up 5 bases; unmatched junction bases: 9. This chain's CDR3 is CASSGDRGNLRNTIYF. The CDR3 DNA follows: TGTGCCAGCAGTGGGGACAGGGGTAATTTGAGAAACACCATATATTTT.

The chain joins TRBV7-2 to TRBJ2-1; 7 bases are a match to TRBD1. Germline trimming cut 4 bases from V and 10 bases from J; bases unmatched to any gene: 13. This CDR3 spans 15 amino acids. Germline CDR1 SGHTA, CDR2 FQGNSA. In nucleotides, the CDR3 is TGTGCCAGCAGCTCCCTCGGGACAGTCGGGCGGGAGCAGTTCTTC. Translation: CASSSLGTVGREQFF.

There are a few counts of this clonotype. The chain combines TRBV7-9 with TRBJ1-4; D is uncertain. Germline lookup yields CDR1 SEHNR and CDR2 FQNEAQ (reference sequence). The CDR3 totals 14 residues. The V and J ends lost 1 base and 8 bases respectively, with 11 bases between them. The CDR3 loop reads CASSLVATGEKLFF. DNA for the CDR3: TGTGCCAGCAGCTTAGTAGCAACGGGAGAAAAACTGTTTTTT.

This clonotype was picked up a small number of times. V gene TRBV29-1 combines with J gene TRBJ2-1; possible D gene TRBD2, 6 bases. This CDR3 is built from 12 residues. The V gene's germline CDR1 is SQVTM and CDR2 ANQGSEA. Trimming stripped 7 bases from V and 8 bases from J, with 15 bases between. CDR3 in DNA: TGCAGCGGCGCCTGGGGGGTTGATGAGCAGTTCTTC. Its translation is CSGAWGVDEQFF.